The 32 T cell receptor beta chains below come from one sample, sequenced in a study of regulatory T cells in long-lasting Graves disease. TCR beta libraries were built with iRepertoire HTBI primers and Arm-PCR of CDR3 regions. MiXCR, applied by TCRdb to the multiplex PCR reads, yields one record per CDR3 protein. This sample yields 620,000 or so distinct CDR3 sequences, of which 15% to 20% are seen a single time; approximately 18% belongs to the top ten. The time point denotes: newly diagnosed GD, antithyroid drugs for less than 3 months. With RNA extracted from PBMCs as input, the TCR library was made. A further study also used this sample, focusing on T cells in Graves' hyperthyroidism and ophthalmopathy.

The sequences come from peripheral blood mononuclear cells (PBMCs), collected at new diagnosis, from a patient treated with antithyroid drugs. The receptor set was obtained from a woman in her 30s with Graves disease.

In DNA, the CDR3 is TGTGCCAGCACCAGAATGGCACAGGGGGCGAATAATTCACCCCTCCACTTT. This encodes CASTRMAQGANNSPLHF. The rearrangement joins TRBV6-1 to TRBJ1-6; 9 nucleotides match TRBD1. With V trimmed by 7 bases and J by 5 bases, 12 bases remained unmatched. The CDR3 loop spans 17 amino acids. Germline CDR1 is MNHNS and CDR2 is SASEGT.

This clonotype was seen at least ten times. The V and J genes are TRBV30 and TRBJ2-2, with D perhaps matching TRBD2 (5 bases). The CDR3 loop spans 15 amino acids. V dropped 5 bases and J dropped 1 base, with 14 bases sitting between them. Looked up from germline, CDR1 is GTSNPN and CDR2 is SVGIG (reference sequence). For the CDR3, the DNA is TGTGCCTGGCATGCCGGGGATAGGAACACCGGGGAGCTGTTTTTT. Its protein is CAWHAGDRNTGELFF. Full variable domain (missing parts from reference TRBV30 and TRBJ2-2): SQTIHQWPATLVQPVGSPLSLECTVEGTSNPNLYWYRQAAGRGLQLLFYSVGIGQISSEVPQNLSASRPQDRQFILSSKKLLLSDSGFYLCAWHAGDRNTGELFFGEGSRLTVL.

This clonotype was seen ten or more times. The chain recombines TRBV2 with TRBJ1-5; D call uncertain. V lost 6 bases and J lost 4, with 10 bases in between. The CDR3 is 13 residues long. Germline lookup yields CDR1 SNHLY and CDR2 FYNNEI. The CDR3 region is CASSGFVNQPQHF. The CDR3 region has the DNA TGTGCCAGCAGCGGATTCGTGAATCAGCCCCAGCATTTT.

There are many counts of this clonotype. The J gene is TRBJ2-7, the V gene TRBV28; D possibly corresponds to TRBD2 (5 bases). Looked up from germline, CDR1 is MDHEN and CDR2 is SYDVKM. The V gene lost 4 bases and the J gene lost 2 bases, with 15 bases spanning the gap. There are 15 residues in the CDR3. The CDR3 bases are TGTGCCAGCAGTTCATTTGAGGGTGCCCCCTACGAGCAGTACTTC. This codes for CASSSFEGAPYEQYF.

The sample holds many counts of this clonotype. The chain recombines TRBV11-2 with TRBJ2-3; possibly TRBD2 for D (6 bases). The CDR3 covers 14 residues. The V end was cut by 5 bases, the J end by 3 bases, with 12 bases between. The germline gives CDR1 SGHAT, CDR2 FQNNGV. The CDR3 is CASSRRRDTDTQYF. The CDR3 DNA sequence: TGTGCCAGCAGCCGGCGGCGGGATACAGATACGCAGTATTTT.

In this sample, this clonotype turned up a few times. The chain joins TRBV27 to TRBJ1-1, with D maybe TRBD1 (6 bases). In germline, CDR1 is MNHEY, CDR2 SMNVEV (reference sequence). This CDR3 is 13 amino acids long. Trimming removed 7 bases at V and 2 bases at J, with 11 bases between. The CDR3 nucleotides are TGTGCCAGCACCGGGACACCTAACACTGAAGCTTTCTTT. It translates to CASTGTPNTEAFF.

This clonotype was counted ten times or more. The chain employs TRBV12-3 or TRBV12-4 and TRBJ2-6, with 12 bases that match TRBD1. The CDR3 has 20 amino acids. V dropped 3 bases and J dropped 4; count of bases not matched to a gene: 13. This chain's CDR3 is CASSLVWAGQGARGANVLTF. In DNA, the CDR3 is TGTGCCAGCAGTTTGGTTTGGGCGGGACAGGGGGCGCGGGGGGCCAACGTCCTGACTTTC.

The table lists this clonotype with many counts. For the CDR3, the DNA is TGTGCCAGCAGCTCGGGACAGAGCACAGATACGCAGTATTTT. Protein: CASSSGQSTDTQYF. The chain links TRBV28 to TRBJ2-3; 7 nucleotides match TRBD1. Germline CDR1 MDHEN, CDR2 SYDVKM. V dropped 6 bases and J dropped 0; count of bases not matched to a gene: 3. This CDR3 is built from 14 residues.

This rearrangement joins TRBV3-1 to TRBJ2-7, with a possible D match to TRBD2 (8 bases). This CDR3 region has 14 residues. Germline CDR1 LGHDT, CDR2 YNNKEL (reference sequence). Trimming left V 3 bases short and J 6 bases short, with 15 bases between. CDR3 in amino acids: CASSQGTRGLEQYF. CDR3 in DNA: TGTGCCAGCAGCCAGGGGACTAGGGGGCTCGAGCAGTACTTC.

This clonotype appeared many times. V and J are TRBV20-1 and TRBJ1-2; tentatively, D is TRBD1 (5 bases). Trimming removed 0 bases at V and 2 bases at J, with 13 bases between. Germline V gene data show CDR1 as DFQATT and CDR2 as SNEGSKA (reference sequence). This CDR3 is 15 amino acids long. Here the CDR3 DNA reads TGCAGTGCTAGAGATCTTCGGGGGACGAACTATGGCTACACCTTC. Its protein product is CSARDLRGTNYGYTF.

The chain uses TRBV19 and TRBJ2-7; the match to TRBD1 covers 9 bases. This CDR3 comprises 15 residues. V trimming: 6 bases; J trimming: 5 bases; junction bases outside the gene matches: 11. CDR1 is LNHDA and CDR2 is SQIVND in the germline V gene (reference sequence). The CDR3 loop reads CASSTNRDRVHEQYF. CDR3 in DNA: TGTGCCAGTAGCACGAACCGGGACAGGGTGCACGAGCAGTACTTC.

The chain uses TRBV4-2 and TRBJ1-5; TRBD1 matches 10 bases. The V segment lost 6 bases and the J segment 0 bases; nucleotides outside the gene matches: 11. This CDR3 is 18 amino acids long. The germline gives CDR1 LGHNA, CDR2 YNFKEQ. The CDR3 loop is CASSLGTGAGNSNQPQHF. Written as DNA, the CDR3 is TGTGCCAGCAGTCTCGGGACAGGGGCCGGGAATAGCAATCAGCCCCAGCATTTT.

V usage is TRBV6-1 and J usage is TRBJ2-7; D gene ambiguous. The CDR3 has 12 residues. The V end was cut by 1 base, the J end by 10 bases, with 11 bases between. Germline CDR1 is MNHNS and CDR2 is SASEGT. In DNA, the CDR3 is TGTGCCAGCAGTGAAGTTTCGCGGCTACAGTACTTC. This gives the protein CASSEVSRLQYF.

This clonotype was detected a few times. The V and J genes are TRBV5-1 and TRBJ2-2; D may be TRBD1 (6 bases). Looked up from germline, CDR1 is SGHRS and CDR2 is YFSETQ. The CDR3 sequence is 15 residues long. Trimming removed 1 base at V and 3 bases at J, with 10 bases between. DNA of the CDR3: TGCGCCAGCAGCTTGTGGACAGAAGACACCGGGGAGCTGTTTTTT. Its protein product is CASSLWTEDTGELFF.

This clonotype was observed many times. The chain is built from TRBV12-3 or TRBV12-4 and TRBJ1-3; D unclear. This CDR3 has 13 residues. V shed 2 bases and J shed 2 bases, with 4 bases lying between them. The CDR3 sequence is CASSLFTGNTIYF. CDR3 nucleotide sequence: TGTGCCAGCAGTTTATTTACTGGAAACACCATATATTTT.

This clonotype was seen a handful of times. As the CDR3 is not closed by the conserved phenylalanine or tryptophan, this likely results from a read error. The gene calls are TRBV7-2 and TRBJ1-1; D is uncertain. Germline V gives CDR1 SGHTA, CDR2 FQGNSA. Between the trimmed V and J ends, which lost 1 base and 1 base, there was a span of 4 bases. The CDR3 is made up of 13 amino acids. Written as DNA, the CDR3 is TGTGCCAGCAGCTTAGGTAGGAACACTGAAGCTTTCTCT. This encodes CASSLGRNTEAFS.

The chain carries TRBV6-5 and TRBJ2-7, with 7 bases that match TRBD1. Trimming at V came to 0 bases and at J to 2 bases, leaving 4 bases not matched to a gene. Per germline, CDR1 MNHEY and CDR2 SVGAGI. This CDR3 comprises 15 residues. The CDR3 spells CASSYSDRSTYEQYF. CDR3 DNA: TGTGCCAGCAGTTACTCGGACAGGAGCACCTACGAGCAGTACTTC.

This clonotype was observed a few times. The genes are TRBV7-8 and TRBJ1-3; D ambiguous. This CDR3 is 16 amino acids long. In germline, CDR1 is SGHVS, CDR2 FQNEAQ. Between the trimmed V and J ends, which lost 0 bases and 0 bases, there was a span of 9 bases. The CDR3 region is CASSLAGISSGNTIYF. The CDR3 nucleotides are TGTGCCAGCAGCTTAGCTGGAATCAGCTCTGGAAACACCATATATTTT.

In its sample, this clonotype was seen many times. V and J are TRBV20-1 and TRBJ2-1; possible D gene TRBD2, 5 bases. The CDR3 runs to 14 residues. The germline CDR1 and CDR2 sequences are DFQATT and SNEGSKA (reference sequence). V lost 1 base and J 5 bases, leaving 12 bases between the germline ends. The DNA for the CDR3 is TGCAGTGCTAGAGGTCCGGGGAGTGACAATGAGCAGTTCTTC. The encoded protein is CSARGPGSDNEQFF.

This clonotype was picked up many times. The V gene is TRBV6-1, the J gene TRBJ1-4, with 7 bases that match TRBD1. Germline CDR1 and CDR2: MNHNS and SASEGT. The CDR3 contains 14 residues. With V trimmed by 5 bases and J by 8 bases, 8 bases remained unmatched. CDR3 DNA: TGTGCCAGCAGTCTAACAGGGGTGAAGGAAAAACTGTTTTTT. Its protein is CASSLTGVKEKLFF.

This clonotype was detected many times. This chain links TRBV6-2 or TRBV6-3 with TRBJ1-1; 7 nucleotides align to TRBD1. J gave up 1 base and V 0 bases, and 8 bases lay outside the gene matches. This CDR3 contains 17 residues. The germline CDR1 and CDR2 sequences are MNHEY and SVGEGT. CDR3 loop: CASSYSRRQGANTEAFF. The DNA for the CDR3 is TGTGCCAGCAGTTACTCTAGACGACAGGGAGCGAACACTGAAGCTTTCTTT.

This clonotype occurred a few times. The CDR3 spells CASRSGGFYGYTF. As DNA, the CDR3 is TGTGCCAGCAGGTCGGGGGGTTTTTATGGCTACACCTTC. The rearrangement uses TRBV6-1 and TRBJ1-2, with D possibly TRBD1 on 5 matching bases. V was trimmed by 6 bases and J by 5 bases, leaving 13 bases between them. Per germline, CDR1 MNHNS and CDR2 SASEGT. CDR3 length: 13 residues.

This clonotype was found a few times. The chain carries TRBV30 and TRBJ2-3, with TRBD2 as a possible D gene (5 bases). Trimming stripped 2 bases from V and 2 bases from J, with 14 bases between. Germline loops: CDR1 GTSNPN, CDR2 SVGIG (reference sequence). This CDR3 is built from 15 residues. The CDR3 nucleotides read TGTGCCTGGAGTCCCTTTCTGGGAGCCACAGATACGCAGTATTTT. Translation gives CAWSPFLGATDTQYF.

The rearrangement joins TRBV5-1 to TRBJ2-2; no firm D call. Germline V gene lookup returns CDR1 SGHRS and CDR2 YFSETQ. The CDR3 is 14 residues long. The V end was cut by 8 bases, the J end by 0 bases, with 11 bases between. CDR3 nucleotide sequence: TGCGCCAGTACTCAAAACACGAACACCGGGGAGCTGTTTTTT. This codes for CASTQNTNTGELFF.

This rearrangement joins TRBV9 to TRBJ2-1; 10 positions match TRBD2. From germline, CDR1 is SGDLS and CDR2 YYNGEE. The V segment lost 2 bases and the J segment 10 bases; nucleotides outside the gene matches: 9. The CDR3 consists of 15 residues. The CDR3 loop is CASSVASGSIGEQFF. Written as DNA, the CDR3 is TGTGCCAGCAGCGTGGCTAGCGGGAGTATAGGGGAGCAGTTCTTC.

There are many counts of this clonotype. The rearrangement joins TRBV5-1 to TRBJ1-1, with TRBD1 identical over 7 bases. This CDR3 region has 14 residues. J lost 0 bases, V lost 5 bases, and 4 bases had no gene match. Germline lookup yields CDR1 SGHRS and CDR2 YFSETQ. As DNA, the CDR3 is TGCGCCAGCAGGACAGGGTTCATGAACACTGAAGCTTTCTTT. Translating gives CASRTGFMNTEAFF. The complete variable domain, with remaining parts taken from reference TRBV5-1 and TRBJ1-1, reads KAGVTQTPRYLIKTRGQQVTLSCSPISGHRSVSWYQQTPGQGLQFLFEYFSETQRNKGNFPGRFSGRQFSNSRSEMNVSTLELGDSALYLCASRTGFMNTEAFFGQGTRLTVV.

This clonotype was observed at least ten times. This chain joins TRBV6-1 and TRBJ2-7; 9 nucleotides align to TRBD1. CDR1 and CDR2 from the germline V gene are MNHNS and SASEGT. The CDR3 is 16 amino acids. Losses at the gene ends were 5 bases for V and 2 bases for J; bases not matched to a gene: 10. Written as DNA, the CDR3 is TGTGCCAGCAGTCCTTCCTTTGGACAGGGGACCTACGAGCAGTACTTC. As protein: CASSPSFGQGTYEQYF.

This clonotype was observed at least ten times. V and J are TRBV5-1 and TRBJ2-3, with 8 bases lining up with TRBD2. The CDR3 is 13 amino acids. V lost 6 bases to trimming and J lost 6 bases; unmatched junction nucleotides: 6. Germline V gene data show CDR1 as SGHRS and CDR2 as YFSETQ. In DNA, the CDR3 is TGCGCCAGCATGCAGCGGGAGCGTGATACGCAGTATTTT. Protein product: CASMQRERDTQYF.

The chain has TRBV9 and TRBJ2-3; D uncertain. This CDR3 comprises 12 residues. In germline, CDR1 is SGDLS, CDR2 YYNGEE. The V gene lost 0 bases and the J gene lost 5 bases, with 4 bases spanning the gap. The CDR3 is CASSVELDTQYF. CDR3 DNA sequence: TGTGCCAGCAGCGTAGAGTTAGATACGCAGTATTTT.

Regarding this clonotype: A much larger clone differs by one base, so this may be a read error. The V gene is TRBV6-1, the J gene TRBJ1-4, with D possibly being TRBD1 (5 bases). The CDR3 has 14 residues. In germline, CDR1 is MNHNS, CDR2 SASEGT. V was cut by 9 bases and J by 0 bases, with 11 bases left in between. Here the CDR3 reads CASPGLATNEKLFF. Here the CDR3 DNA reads TGTGCCAGTCCAGGGTTAGCAACTAATGAAAAACTGTTTTTT.

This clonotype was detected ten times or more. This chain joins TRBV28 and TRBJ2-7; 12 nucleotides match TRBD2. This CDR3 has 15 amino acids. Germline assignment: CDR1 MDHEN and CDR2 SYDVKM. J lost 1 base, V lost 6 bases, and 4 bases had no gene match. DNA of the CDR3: TGTGCCAGCAGGCCCGGACTAGCGGGATCCTACGAGCAGTACTTC. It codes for CASRPGLAGSYEQYF.

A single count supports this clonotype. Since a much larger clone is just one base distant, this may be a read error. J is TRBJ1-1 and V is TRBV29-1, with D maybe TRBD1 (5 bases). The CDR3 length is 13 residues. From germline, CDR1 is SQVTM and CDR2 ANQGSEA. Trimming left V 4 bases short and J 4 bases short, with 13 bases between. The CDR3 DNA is TGCAGCGTTGGGCTGGGACGGACCACTGAAGCTTTCTTT. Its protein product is CSVGLGRTTEAFF.